Reported below is one TCR beta chain. What it binds is not known. This sample is part of a study of cytomegalovirus exposure and HLA in healthy donors. Whole-study findings and limits: At a 0.05 false discovery rate, a later analysis found 16,951 TCR beta sequences to be associated with HLA alleles. With high specificity and sensitivity, the classifier reportedly diagnosed cytomegalovirus status. Available immune exposure information was restricted to CMV serostatus only. A later analysis reportedly identified an Asian-associated ancestry cluster as carrying fewer N-insertions than the approximately 640-donor mean.

Primers for the PCR totalled 60 Vbeta and 13 Jbeta. This table comes from immunoSEQ multiplex PCR, and its TCRdb copy is limited to in-frame clones, with some not included. The table lists 110,000 or so clones, 70% to 80% of them singletons. The clonotype was recovered from a woman in her thirties in good health and CMV-seropositive. The specimen sequenced was PBMCs.

The CDR3 protein is CASSGTGGEGEKLFF. The CDR3, as DNA: TGTGCCAGCAGTGGCACAGGGGGCGAGGGTGAAAAACTGTTTTTT. This chain joins TRBV2 and TRBJ1-4, with 9 nucleotides matching TRBD1. The CDR3 has 15 amino acids. Germline values: CDR1 SNHLY, CDR2 FYNNEI. V trimming: 4 bases; J trimming: 7 bases; junction bases outside the gene matches: 7.